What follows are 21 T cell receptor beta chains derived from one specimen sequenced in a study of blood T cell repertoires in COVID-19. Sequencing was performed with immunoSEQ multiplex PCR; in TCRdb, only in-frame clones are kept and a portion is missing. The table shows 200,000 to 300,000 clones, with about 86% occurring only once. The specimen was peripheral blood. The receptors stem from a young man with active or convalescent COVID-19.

CDR3 DNA sequence: TGCGCCAGCAGCCAAGATCAACCCGGGACATTAAACACTGAAGCTTTCTTT. This sequence encodes CASSQDQPGTLNTEAFF. This chain joins TRBV4-1 and TRBJ1-1; D might be TRBD1 (6 bases). V was pared by 0 bases and J by 2 bases, with 16 bases between. Germline V CDR1 and CDR2: MGHRA, YSYEKL. The CDR3 sequence is 17 residues long.

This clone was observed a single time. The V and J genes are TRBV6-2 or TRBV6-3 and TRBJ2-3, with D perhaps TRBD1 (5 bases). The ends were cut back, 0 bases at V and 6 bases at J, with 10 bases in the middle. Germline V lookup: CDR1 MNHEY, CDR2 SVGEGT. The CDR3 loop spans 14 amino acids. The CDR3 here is CASSYSAGPDTQYF. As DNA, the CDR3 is TGTGCCAGCAGTTACTCGGCAGGGCCGGATACGCAGTATTTT.

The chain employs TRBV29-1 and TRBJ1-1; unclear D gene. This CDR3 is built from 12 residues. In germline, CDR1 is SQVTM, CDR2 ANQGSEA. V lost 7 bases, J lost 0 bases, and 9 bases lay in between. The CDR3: CSASLLNTEAFF. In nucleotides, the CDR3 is TGCAGCGCCAGTCTTCTGAACACTGAAGCTTTCTTT.

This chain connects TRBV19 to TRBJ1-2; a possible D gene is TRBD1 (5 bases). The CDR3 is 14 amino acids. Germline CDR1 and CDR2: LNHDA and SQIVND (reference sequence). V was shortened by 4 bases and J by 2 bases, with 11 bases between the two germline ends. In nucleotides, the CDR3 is TGTGCCAGTAGTAGAGAGACAGTAAACTATGGCTACACCTTC. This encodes CASSRETVNYGYTF.

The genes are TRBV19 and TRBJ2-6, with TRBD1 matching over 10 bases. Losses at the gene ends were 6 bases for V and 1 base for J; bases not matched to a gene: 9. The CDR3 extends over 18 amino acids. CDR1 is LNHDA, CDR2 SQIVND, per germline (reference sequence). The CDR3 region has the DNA TGTGCCAGTAGGAAGCAACGGGACAGGGGATCTGGGGCCAACGTCCTGACTTTC. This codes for CASRKQRDRGSGANVLTF.

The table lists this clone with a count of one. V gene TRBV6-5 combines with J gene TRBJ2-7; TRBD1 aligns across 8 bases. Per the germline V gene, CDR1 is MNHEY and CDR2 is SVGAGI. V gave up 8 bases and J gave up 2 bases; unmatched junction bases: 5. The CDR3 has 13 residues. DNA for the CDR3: TGTGCCAGCGTACGACAGGGGACCTACGAGCAGTACTTC. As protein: CASVRQGTYEQYF.

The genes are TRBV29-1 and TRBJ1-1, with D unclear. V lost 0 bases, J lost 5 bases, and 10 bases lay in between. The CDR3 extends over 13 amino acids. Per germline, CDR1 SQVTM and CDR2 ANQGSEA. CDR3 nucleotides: TGCAGCGTTGAAGAGGCCGCGGGTACTGAAGCTTTCTTT. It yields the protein CSVEEAAGTEAFF.

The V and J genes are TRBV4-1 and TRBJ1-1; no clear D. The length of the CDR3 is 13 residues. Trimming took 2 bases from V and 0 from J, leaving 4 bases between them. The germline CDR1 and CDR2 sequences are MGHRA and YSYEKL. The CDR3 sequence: CASSQYMNTEAFF. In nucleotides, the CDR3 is TGCGCCAGCAGCCAATATATGAACACTGAAGCTTTCTTT.

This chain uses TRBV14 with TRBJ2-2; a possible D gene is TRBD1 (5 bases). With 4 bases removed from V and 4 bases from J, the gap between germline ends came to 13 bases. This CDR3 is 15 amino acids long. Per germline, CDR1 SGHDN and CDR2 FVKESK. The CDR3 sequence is CASSLVVGVTGELFF. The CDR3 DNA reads TGTGCCAGCAGCCTAGTAGTAGGGGTCACCGGGGAGCTGTTTTTT.

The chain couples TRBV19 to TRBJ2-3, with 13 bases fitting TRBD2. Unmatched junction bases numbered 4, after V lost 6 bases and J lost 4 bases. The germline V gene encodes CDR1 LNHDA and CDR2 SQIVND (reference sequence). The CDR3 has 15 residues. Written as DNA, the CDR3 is TGTGCCAGTAGCCCCGGACTAGCGGGAGCAGATACGCAGTATTTT. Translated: CASSPGLAGADTQYF.

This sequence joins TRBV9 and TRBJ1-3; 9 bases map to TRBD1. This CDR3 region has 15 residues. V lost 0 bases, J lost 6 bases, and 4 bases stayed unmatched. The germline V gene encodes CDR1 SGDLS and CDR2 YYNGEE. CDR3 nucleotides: TGTGCCAGCAGCGTAGGGGACAGGGACGAAAACACCATATATTTT. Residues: CASSVGDRDENTIYF.

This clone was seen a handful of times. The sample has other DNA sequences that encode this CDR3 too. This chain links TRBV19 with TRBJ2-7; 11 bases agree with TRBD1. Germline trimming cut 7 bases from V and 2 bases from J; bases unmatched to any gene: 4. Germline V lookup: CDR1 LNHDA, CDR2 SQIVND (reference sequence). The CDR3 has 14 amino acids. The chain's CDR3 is CASTRGQGAYEQYF. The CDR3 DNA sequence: TGTGCCAGTACCAGGGGACAGGGGGCCTACGAGCAGTACTTC.

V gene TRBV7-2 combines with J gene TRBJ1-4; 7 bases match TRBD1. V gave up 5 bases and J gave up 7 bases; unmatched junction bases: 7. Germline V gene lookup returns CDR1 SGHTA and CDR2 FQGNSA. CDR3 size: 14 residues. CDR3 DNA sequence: TGTGCCAGCAGCGAGACAGGGATCAGTGAAAAACTGTTTTTT. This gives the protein CASSETGISEKLFF.

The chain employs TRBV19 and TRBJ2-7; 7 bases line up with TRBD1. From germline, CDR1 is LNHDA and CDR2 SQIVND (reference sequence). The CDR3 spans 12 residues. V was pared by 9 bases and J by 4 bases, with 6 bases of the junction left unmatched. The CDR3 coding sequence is TGTGCCAGCGAGGACAGGAGTTACGAGCAGTACTTC. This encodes CASEDRSYEQYF.

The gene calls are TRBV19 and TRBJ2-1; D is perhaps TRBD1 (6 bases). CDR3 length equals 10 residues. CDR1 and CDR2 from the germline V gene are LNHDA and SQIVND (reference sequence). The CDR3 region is CATGYNEQFF. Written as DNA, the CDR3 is TGTGCAACAGGGTACAATGAGCAGTTCTTC.

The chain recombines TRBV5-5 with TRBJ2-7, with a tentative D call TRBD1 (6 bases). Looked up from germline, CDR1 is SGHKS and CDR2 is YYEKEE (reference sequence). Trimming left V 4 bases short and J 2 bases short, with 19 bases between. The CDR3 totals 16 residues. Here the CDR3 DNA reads TGTGCCAGCAGCGGAAACCTTAGACAGGTTACCTACGAGCAGTACTTC. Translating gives CASSGNLRQVTYEQYF.

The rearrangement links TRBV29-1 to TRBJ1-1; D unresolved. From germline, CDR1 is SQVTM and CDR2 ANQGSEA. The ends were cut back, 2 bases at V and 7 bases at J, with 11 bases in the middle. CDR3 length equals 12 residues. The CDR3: CSVEQVSLEAFF. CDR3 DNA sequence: TGCAGCGTTGAACAGGTTTCCCTTGAAGCTTTCTTT.

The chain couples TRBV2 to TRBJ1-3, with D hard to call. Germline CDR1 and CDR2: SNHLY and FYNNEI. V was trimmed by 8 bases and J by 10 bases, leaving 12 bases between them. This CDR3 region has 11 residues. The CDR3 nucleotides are TGTGCCAGCCGAGATTACGTAACCATATATTTT. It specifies CASRDYVTIYF.

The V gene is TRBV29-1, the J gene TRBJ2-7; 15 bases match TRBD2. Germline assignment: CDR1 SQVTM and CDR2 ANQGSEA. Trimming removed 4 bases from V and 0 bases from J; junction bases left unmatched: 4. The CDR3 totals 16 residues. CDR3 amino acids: CSVAGLAGGLSYEQYF. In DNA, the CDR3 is TGCAGCGTTGCGGGACTAGCGGGGGGACTCTCCTACGAGCAGTACTTC.

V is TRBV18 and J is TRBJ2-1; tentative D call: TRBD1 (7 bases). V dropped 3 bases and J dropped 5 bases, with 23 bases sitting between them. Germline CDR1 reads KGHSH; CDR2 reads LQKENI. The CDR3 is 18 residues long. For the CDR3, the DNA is TGTGCCAGCTCACCCTTTAGGTGGAGGGGGCGAGCAGACAATGAGCAGTTCTTC. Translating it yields CASSPFRWRGRADNEQFF.

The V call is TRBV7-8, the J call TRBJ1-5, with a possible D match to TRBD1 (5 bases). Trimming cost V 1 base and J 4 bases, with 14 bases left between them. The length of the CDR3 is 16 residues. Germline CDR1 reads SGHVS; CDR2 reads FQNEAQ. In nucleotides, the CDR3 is TGTGCCAGCAGCTTAGAGTCCAGGGTTAGGAATCAGCCCCAGCATTTT. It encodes CASSLESRVRNQPQHF.